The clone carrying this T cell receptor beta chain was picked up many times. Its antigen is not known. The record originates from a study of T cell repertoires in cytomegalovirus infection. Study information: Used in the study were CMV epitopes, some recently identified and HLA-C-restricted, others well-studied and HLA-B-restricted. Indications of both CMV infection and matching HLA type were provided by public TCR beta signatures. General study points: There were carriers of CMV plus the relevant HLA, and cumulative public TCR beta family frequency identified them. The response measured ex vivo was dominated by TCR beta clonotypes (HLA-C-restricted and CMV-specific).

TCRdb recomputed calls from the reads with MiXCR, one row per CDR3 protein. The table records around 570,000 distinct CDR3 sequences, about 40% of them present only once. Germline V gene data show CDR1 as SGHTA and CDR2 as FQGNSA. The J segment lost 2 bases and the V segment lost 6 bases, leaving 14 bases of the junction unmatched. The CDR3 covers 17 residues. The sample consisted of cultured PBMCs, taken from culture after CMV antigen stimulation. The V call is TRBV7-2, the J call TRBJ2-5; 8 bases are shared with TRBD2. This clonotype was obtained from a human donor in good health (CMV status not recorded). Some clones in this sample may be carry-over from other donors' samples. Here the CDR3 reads CASSRALAGSRQETQYF. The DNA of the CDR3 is TGTGCCAGCAGTAGGGCCTTAGCGGGGAGTCGACAAGAGACCCAGTACTTC.